These 29 T cell receptor beta chains were sequenced from one sample in a study of post-analysis software for immune sequencing data. General study findings and limits: With TRBV5-6, TRBV5-1 and TRBV20-1 included, about five TRBV segments were more frequent in patients than in controls.

Presence of unique molecular identifiers characterized the TCR beta cDNA libraries. TCRdb used MiXCR to reprocess the PCR reads, holding one entry per CDR3 protein. The sample lists around 260,000 distinct CDR3 sequences, about 38% occurring once. No antigen has been identified for these receptors. The sample taken for sequencing was blood. These receptors all come from a girl aged 5 to 17 with multiple sclerosis.

This clonotype was seen many times. The chain recombines TRBV25-1 with TRBJ1-2, with D maybe TRBD1 (5 bases). Per germline, CDR1 MGHDK and CDR2 SYGVNS. CDR3 length: 12 residues. V lost 8 bases to trimming and J lost 4 bases, with 11 bases between them. The DNA for the CDR3 is TGTGCCAGCCCCGGGGGGTCCTATGGCTACACCTTC. Amino acids: CASPGGSYGYTF.

This clonotype was seen at least ten times. The V call is TRBV24-1, the J call TRBJ2-5; a weak D match, TRBD1 (6 bases). The ends were cut back, 3 bases at V and 1 base at J, with 17 bases in the middle. CDR1 is KGHDR, CDR2 SFDVKD, per germline. CDR3 length: 17 amino acids. CDR3 region: CATSDPLVGQTQETQYF. As DNA, the CDR3 is TGTGCCACCAGTGATCCCCTAGTTGGACAGACCCAAGAGACCCAGTACTTC.

This clonotype has at least ten counts. J is TRBJ1-4 and V is TRBV25-1; no firm D call. Between the trimmed V and J ends, which lost 5 bases and 0 bases, there was a span of 10 bases. Germline assignment: CDR1 MGHDK and CDR2 SYGVNS. The CDR3 totals 15 residues. The CDR3 is CASSLNRATNEKLFF. The CDR3 bases are TGTGCCAGCAGTTTAAACCGGGCAACTAATGAAAAACTGTTTTTT.

Ten or more counts support this clonotype. The chain employs TRBV3-1 and TRBJ1-2, with D hard to call. Trimming took off 0 bases at V and 5 bases at J, with 13 bases between the two ends. CDR1 and CDR2 (germline): LGHDT, YNNKEL (reference sequence). The CDR3 totals 15 residues. CDR3 residues: CASSQDWAATYGYTF. The CDR3 region has the DNA TGTGCCAGCAGCCAAGATTGGGCAGCTACGTATGGCTACACCTTC.

This clonotype was seen more than once but under ten times. The chain employs TRBV4-1 and TRBJ1-4; a possible D gene is TRBD1 (6 bases). Germline V gene sequence: CDR1 MGHRA, CDR2 YSYEKL. V lost 1 base and J 7 bases, leaving 13 bases between the germline ends. The CDR3 has 15 amino acids. CDR3 loop: CASSQVGGAGEKLFF. CDR3 sequence (DNA): TGCGCCAGCAGCCAAGTCGGGGGGGCAGGTGAAAAACTGTTTTTT.

The chain joins TRBV30 to TRBJ2-3, with 12 bases aligning to TRBD1. The CDR3 loop spans 15 amino acids. The V segment lost 2 bases and the J segment 4 bases; nucleotides outside the gene matches: 4. Germline CDR1 reads GTSNPN; CDR2 reads SVGIG (reference sequence). The CDR3 sequence: CAWSMGQGAADTQYF. The CDR3 DNA is TGTGCCTGGAGTATGGGACAGGGGGCCGCAGATACGCAGTATTTT.

In the case of this clonotype: This may come from a read error, since a much larger clone is one base off. J is TRBJ1-1 and V is TRBV20-1; the D is unclear. This CDR3 region has 12 residues. V gave up 8 bases and J gave up 2 bases, with 12 bases separating them. Per the germline V gene, CDR1 is DFQATT and CDR2 is SNEGSKA (reference sequence). For the CDR3, the DNA is TGCAGTACTAACCCACTCAACACTGAAGCTTTCTTT. Protein: CSTNPLNTEAFF.

This clonotype was counted many times. The gene calls are TRBV6-5 and TRBJ1-5; no clear D gene. V was trimmed by 5 bases and J by 4 bases, leaving 9 bases between them. From germline, CDR1 is MNHEY and CDR2 SVGAGI. The length of the CDR3 is 13 residues. The DNA for the CDR3 is TGTGCCAGCAGTCCTCACTCTAATCAGCCCCAGCATTTT. The encoded protein is CASSPHSNQPQHF.

Only a few counts were recorded for this clonotype. The chain is built from TRBV7-2 and TRBJ2-2; no definite D call. V was shortened by 0 bases and J by 6 bases, with 2 bases between the two germline ends. The CDR3 extends over 12 amino acids. The germline V gene encodes CDR1 SGHTA and CDR2 FQGNSA. For the CDR3, the DNA is TGTGCCAGCAGCTTAGCCCCCGGGGAGCTGTTTTTT. It translates to CASSLAPGELFF.

As to this clonotype: A much larger clone differs by one base, so this may be a read error. The genes are TRBV7-2 and TRBJ1-4; D is unresolved. Germline CDR1 and CDR2: SGHTA and FQGNSA. The CDR3 is made up of 13 amino acids. V lost 9 bases, J lost 5 bases, and 13 bases lay in between. The CDR3 DNA reads as TGTGCCAGTCCAGGTGACTTGAATGAAAAACTGTTTTTT. Translated, it gives CASPGDLNEKLFF.

This clonotype has ten or more counts. V gene TRBV14 combines with J gene TRBJ2-3; D perhaps matches TRBD1 (5 bases). V was clipped by 0 bases and J by 2 bases, with 9 bases between them. The CDR3 loop spans 15 amino acids. Germline assignment: CDR1 SGHDN and CDR2 FVKESK. CDR3 sequence reads: CASSQEAGFTDTQYF. The CDR3 nucleotides read TGTGCCAGCAGCCAAGAGGCAGGGTTCACAGATACGCAGTATTTT. Based on the CDR3 plus reference TRBV14 and TRBJ2-3, the full variable domain is EAGVTQFPSHSVIEKGQTVTLRCDPISGHDNLYWYRRVMGKEIKFLLHFVKESKQDESGMPNNRFLAERTGGTYSTLKVQPAELEDSGVYFCASSQEAGFTDTQYFGPGTRLTVL.

This clonotype was counted ten times or more. The chain uses TRBV6-5 and TRBJ2-1; 9 nucleotides align to TRBD1. The V segment lost 2 bases and the J segment 7 bases; nucleotides outside the gene matches: 12. The CDR3 extends over 17 amino acids. Germline V gives CDR1 MNHEY, CDR2 SVGAGI. In DNA form, the CDR3 reads TGTGCCAGCAGTTACACCCTGACAGGGGGGATTGGAAATGAGCAGTTCTTC. As protein: CASSYTLTGGIGNEQFF.

The genes are TRBV7-9 and TRBJ2-3; 8 positions agree with TRBD2. V shed 4 bases and J 4 bases; nucleotides not matched to a gene: 4. CDR1 and CDR2 (germline): SEHNR, FQNEAQ (reference sequence). This CDR3 is 14 amino acids long. The CDR3 nucleotides read TGTGCCAGCAGCTCATCACTAGCGGCAGATACGCAGTATTTT. Encoded protein: CASSSSLAADTQYF.

The chain recombines TRBV5-1 with TRBJ2-3, with 8 nucleotides matching TRBD1. Trimming at V came to 4 bases and at J to 4 bases, leaving 8 bases not matched to a gene. Germline assignment: CDR1 SGHRS and CDR2 YFSETQ. There are 15 residues in the CDR3. The CDR3 reads CASSHRDRRPDTQYF. For the CDR3, the DNA is TGCGCCAGCAGCCACCGGGACAGGCGACCAGATACGCAGTATTTT.

This clonotype was recorded many times. The CDR3 region is CAWSKLPGQKNEKLFF. The CDR3 bases are TGTGCCTGGAGTAAACTTCCGGGACAGAAAAATGAAAAACTGTTTTTT. The V and J genes are TRBV30 and TRBJ1-4, with TRBD1 identical over 7 bases. After removal of 2 bases from V and 5 bases from J, the junction contained 11 bases not matched to a gene. Germline values: CDR1 GTSNPN, CDR2 SVGIG (reference sequence). This CDR3 spans 16 amino acids.

The chain employs TRBV7-2 and TRBJ2-4, with no clear D. V dropped 11 bases and J dropped 7 bases, with 18 bases sitting between them. The CDR3 covers 13 residues. The germline V gene encodes CDR1 SGHTA and CDR2 FQGNSA. CDR3: CAGSTGPRNIQYF. CDR3 sequence (DNA): TGTGCCGGGTCCACGGGCCCCAGGAACATTCAGTACTTC.

The chain recombines TRBV28 with TRBJ1-2; no clear D. The CDR3 is 12 amino acids. Trimming removed 2 bases from V and 6 bases from J, with 7 bases in between. Germline V gene sequence: CDR1 MDHEN, CDR2 SYDVKM. The CDR3: CASSLKGHGYTF. Here the CDR3 DNA reads TGTGCCAGCAGTTTAAAAGGTCATGGCTACACCTTC.

This clonotype was seen at least ten times. The V and J genes are TRBV12-5 and TRBJ2-1, with TRBD2 as a possible D gene (6 bases). CDR1 and CDR2 (germline): LGHNT, FRNRAP. V was cut by 1 base and J by 8 bases, with 9 bases left in between. The CDR3 loop spans 13 amino acids. This chain's CDR3 is CASGLGDLDEQFF. The CDR3 bases are TGTGCTAGTGGTTTGGGGGACTTGGATGAGCAGTTCTTC. Complete variable domain (other parts from reference TRBV12-5 and TRBJ2-1): DARVTQTPRHKVTEMGQEVTMRCQPILGHNTVFWYRQTMMQGLELLAYFRNRAPLDDSGMPKDRFSAEMPDATLATLKIQPSEPRDSAVYFCASGLGDLDEQFFGPGTRLTVL.

Turning to this clonotype: A much larger clone lies a single base off, so this may be a read error. CDR3 coding DNA: TGTGCCAACAGCACCGGGACGGGGTCCCTCAATGAGCAGTTCTTC. Translated, it gives CANSTGTGSLNEQFF. The genes are TRBV12-3 or TRBV12-4 and TRBJ2-1, with D tentatively TRBD1 or TRBD2 (5 bases each). The CDR3 runs 15 residues. V was shortened by 10 bases and J by 6 bases, with 22 bases between the two germline ends.

This clonotype showed up just a few times. V and J are TRBV27 and TRBJ1-1, with D tentatively TRBD1 (5 bases). V dropped 5 bases and J dropped 5 bases, with 12 bases sitting between them. CDR1 MNHEY and CDR2 SMNVEV come from the germline V gene (reference sequence). The length of the CDR3 is 13 residues. The CDR3, as DNA: TGTGCCAGCAGTAGGGTCGGGGCTACTGAAGCTTTCTTT. It is translated as CASSRVGATEAFF.

The chain uses TRBV12-3 or TRBV12-4 and TRBJ2-7; D might be TRBD1 (6 bases). Trimming took off 2 bases at V and 2 bases at J, with 10 bases between the two ends. The CDR3 is made up of 14 amino acids. In nucleotides, the CDR3 is TGTGCCAGCAGTTTACAGGGGAGCACCTACGAGCAGTACTTC. Protein sequence: CASSLQGSTYEQYF.

The table lists this clonotype with a few counts. The J gene is TRBJ2-7, the V gene TRBV6-6; 7 bases are a match to TRBD1. Germline V lookup: CDR1 MNHNY, CDR2 SVGAGI (reference sequence). This CDR3 contains 17 residues. V lost 5 bases to trimming and J lost 3 bases; unmatched junction nucleotides: 16. CDR3 amino acids: CASSALVLPGQSYEQYF. CDR3 in DNA: TGTGCCAGCAGTGCTCTAGTACTTCCGGGACAGAGCTACGAGCAGTACTTC.

J is TRBJ1-2 and V is TRBV20-1; D ambiguous. Trimming removed 0 bases at V and 4 bases at J, with 9 bases between. Germline-derived CDR1 and CDR2 are DFQATT and SNEGSKA (reference sequence). The CDR3 spans 13 residues. CDR3 nucleotide sequence: TGCAGTGCTAGAGACCCCGGGGTCTATGGCTACACCTTC. This gives the protein CSARDPGVYGYTF.

The sample holds one count of this clonotype. The J gene is TRBJ2-4, the V gene TRBV29-1; 7 bases agree with TRBD2. CDR3 length equals 15 residues. V lost 5 bases, J lost 13 bases, and 20 bases stayed unmatched. Germline-derived CDR1 and CDR2 are SQVTM and ANQGSEA. The DNA of the CDR3 is TGCAGCGTTCGAGAGGGAGCGGGGACCCCCGGTGGGCAGTACTTC. Its translation is CSVREGAGTPGGQYF.

The sample holds many counts of this clonotype. The chain is built from TRBV4-2 and TRBJ2-1; 11 nucleotides align to TRBD1. Germline CDR1 and CDR2: LGHNA and YNFKEQ. V lost 1 base and J lost 8; bases outside the gene matches: 4. The CDR3 extends over 15 amino acids. This CDR3 reads CASSQGWTGGDEQFF. For the CDR3, the DNA is TGTGCCAGCAGCCAAGGTTGGACAGGGGGCGATGAGCAGTTCTTC.

Remarks on this clonotype: This may be a read error, as it is one base from a much larger clone. The rearrangement joins TRBV7-9 to TRBJ1-4, with D hard to call. In germline, CDR1 is SEHNR, CDR2 FQNEAQ (reference sequence). CDR3 length: 15 amino acids. The CDR3 DNA reads as TGTGCCAGCGCCCTTTCCTCGACGTCTAATGAAAAACTGTATTTT. This gives the protein CASALSSTSNEKLYF.

This clonotype has only a few counts. The V gene is TRBV28, the J gene TRBJ2-5; TRBD1 matches 11 bases. Germline V gives CDR1 MDHEN, CDR2 SYDVKM. Trimming removed 6 bases from V and 5 bases from J; junction bases left unmatched: 8. The CDR3 is 15 residues long. CDR3 DNA sequence: TGTGCCAGCAGGGGGGACAGGGGGGGTTCTGAGACCCAGTACTTC. Encoded protein: CASRGDRGGSETQYF.

This clonotype was detected only once. As the CDR3 is not closed by the conserved phenylalanine or tryptophan, this likely results from a read error. The DNA is omitted, as the CDR3 cannot be located on it reliably, and the CDR3 follows TCRdb's listing. V usage is TRBV7-2 and J usage is TRBJ2-1; TRBD2 reflects the table's D call only, with no check against the DNA. The CDR3 spans 13 residues, counting both ends. Germline CDR1 reads SGHTA; CDR2 reads FQGNSA. CDR3 sequence reads: CASSLGFREKKFV.

At least ten counts were recorded for this clonotype. The V and J genes are TRBV28 and TRBJ1-2; 9 bases agree with TRBD1. Germline CDR1 and CDR2: MDHEN and SYDVKM. Trimming at V came to 5 bases and at J to 7 bases, leaving 8 bases not matched to a gene. The CDR3 loop spans 14 amino acids. As DNA, the CDR3 is TGTGCCAGCAGTCCAATCGGGACAGGGCTTGGCTACACCTTC. It codes for CASSPIGTGLGYTF.